Listed here are 19 T cell receptor beta chains from one sample, sequenced in a study of cytomegalovirus exposure and HLA in healthy donors. The PCR made use of 60 Vbeta and 13 Jbeta primers. TCRdb's copy holds only in-frame clones and misses some; the assay was immunoSEQ multiplex PCR. The profile covers under 200,000 clones, with roughly 85% appearing a single time and roughly 1.3% taken by the ten largest. The material sequenced was PBMCs. The receptor set was obtained from a woman between 45 and 65 years old in good health and CMV-seronegative.

This clone was counted once. The chain has TRBV28 and TRBJ2-1, with D perhaps matching TRBD1 (6 bases). This CDR3 is built from 14 residues. Germline lookup yields CDR1 MDHEN and CDR2 SYDVKM. Between the trimmed V and J ends, which lost 4 bases and 5 bases, there was a span of 12 bases. The DNA for the CDR3 is TGTGCCAGCAGTTATGGGGGCCTAGACAATGAGCAGTTCTTC. It codes for CASSYGGLDNEQFF. Together with reference TRBV28 and TRBJ2-1, the CDR3 gives the full variable domain: DVKVTQSSRYLVKRTGEKVFLECVQDMDHENMFWYRQDPGLGLRLIYFSYDVKMKEKGDIPEGYSVSREKKERFSLILESASTNQTSMYLCASSYGGLDNEQFFGPGTRLTVL.

The chain joins TRBV28 to TRBJ2-4; 7 bases align to TRBD1. Trimming cost V 2 bases and J 0 bases; bases outside gene matches: 4. The CDR3 covers 16 residues. Germline V lookup: CDR1 MDHEN, CDR2 SYDVKM. This CDR3 reads CASSLGPGGAKNIQYF. The CDR3 DNA sequence: TGTGCCAGCAGTTTAGGTCCAGGGGGAGCCAAAAACATTCAGTACTTC.

The sample holds one count of this clone. The genes are TRBV4-2 and TRBJ2-7; possible D gene TRBD2, 5 bases. The CDR3 totals 15 residues. Between the trimmed V and J ends, which lost 1 base and 2 bases, there was a span of 12 bases. Germline V CDR1 and CDR2: LGHNA, YNFKEQ. CDR3 sequence reads: CASSQVGGTTYEQYF. CDR3 nucleotide sequence: TGTGCCAGCAGCCAAGTCGGAGGCACAACCTACGAGCAGTACTTC.

The V gene is TRBV2, the J gene TRBJ2-1, with TRBD2 matching 13 bases. Looked up from germline, CDR1 is SNHLY and CDR2 is FYNNEI. The V segment lost 6 bases and the J segment 5 bases; nucleotides outside the gene matches: 7. The CDR3 is 16 residues long. The DNA of the CDR3 is TGTGCCAGCAGCTACCTACTAGCGGGGGGGAACAATGAGCAGTTCTTC. This codes for CASSYLLAGGNNEQFF.

J is TRBJ2-1 and V is TRBV6-1, with 11 bases that match TRBD2. Germline-derived CDR1 and CDR2 are MNHNS and SASEGT. With 3 bases clipped from V and 5 bases from J, the junction kept 6 bases outside the gene matches. The CDR3 runs 16 residues. Here the CDR3 DNA reads TGTGCCAGCAGTGAGAAAAGACTAGCGGGGCACAATGAGCAGTTCTTC. As protein: CASSEKRLAGHNEQFF.

The V and J genes are TRBV7-2 and TRBJ2-7; perhaps TRBD1 as D (6 bases). Germline CDR1 and CDR2: SGHTA and FQGNSA. The V end was cut by 5 bases, the J end by 4 bases, with 15 bases between. The CDR3 spans 14 residues. The CDR3 DNA reads TGTGCCAGCAGCCTAACCTACAGGGCGTACGAGCAGTACTTC. It encodes CASSLTYRAYEQYF. The whole variable domain, remainder taken from reference TRBV7-2 and TRBJ2-7, is GAGVSQSPSNKVTEKGKDVELRCDPISGHTALYWYRQSLGQGLEFLIYFQGNSAPDKSGLPSDRFSAERTGGSVSTLTIQRTQQEDSAVYLCASSLTYRAYEQYFGPGTRLTVT.

The chain carries TRBV19 and TRBJ2-4, with 12 bases aligning to TRBD1. V lost 5 bases and J lost 8; bases outside the gene matches: 4. CDR1 is LNHDA and CDR2 is SQIVND in the germline V gene (reference sequence). This CDR3 has 14 residues. The DNA of the CDR3 is TGTGCCAGTAGTGTGGGACAGGGGGCTGACATTCAGTACTTC. Residues: CASSVGQGADIQYF.

This clone was detected a few times. This chain links TRBV10-1 with TRBJ1-2, with TRBD1 as a possible D gene (5 bases). The ends were cut back, 2 bases at V and 4 bases at J, with 8 bases in the middle. The CDR3 runs to 13 residues. In germline, CDR1 is WNHNN, CDR2 SYGVQD (reference sequence). The CDR3 sequence: CASSEAGSYGYTF. CDR3 DNA sequence: TGCGCCAGCAGTGAGGCAGGGTCCTATGGCTACACCTTC.

The chain uses TRBV27 and TRBJ1-4; D remains ambiguous. The CDR3 consists of 14 residues. The V gene's germline CDR1 is MNHEY and CDR2 SMNVEV (reference sequence). Trimming removed 8 bases from V and 3 bases from J, with 13 bases in between. Here the CDR3 reads CASRGVGANEKLFF. The CDR3 bases are TGTGCCAGCCGGGGAGTGGGAGCTAATGAAAAACTGTTTTTT.

The rearrangement links TRBV5-1 to TRBJ1-1; the D gene is possibly TRBD1 (5 bases). CDR1 and CDR2 from the germline V gene are SGHRS and YFSETQ. The CDR3 extends over 15 amino acids. V was shortened by 4 bases and J by 0 bases, with 13 bases between the two germline ends. CDR3 nucleotide sequence: TGCGCCAGCAGCCTTCTGACAGTAATGAACACTGAAGCTTTCTTT. This codes for CASSLLTVMNTEAFF. The full variable domain, in which reference TRBV5-1 and TRBJ1-1 provide the parts outside the CDR3, is KAGVTQTPRYLIKTRGQQVTLSCSPISGHRSVSWYQQTPGQGLQFLFEYFSETQRNKGNFPGRFSGRQFSNSRSEMNVSTLELGDSALYLCASSLLTVMNTEAFFGQGTRLTVV.

CDR3: CASSFFKRVGYTF. CDR3 DNA sequence: TGTGCCAGCAGCTTCTTTAAGAGGGTCGGCTACACCTTC. This sequence joins TRBV7-2 and TRBJ1-2; no reliable D call. Trimming pared 3 bases from V and 8 bases from J, leaving 13 bases between. The CDR3 is made up of 13 amino acids. CDR1 and CDR2 from the germline V gene are SGHTA and FQGNSA.

This clone was detected a few times. The gene calls are TRBV19 and TRBJ2-7, with D perhaps matching TRBD2 (7 bases). Trimming pared 7 bases from V and 2 bases from J, leaving 15 bases between. This CDR3 comprises 14 residues. Germline V gene data show CDR1 as LNHDA and CDR2 as SQIVND (reference sequence). The CDR3 sequence: CASKGGDKTYEQYF. CDR3 sequence (DNA): TGTGCCAGTAAGGGAGGGGACAAGACCTACGAGCAGTACTTC.

The chain is built from TRBV27 and TRBJ1-1; D remains ambiguous. The germline V and J ends were trimmed by 0 bases and 5 bases, with 13 bases remaining between them. The CDR3 loop spans 15 amino acids. CDR1 and CDR2 from the germline V gene are MNHEY and SMNVEV (reference sequence). CDR3 residues: CASSLSARQSTEAFF. The CDR3 DNA sequence: TGTGCCAGCAGTTTATCGGCCCGACAAAGTACTGAAGCTTTCTTT.

Only one count was recorded for this clone. The CDR3 region is CASSSLGGAPYEQYF. In nucleotides, the CDR3 is TGTGCCAGCAGCTCCTTAGGGGGGGCCCCCTACGAGCAGTACTTC. J is TRBJ2-7 and V is TRBV7-2; maybe TRBD2 (7 bases). Germline CDR1 is SGHTA and CDR2 is FQGNSA. The germline V and J ends were trimmed by 4 bases and 2 bases, with 15 bases remaining between them. This CDR3 has 15 residues.

The chain uses TRBV9 and TRBJ2-7, with 8 positions matching TRBD1. The CDR3 extends over 15 amino acids. The J segment lost 6 bases and the V segment lost 3 bases, leaving 11 bases of the junction unmatched. In germline, CDR1 is SGDLS, CDR2 YYNGEE. The CDR3 nucleotides read TGTGCCAGCAGCGGCCCTCCAGGGGGCGAGGTCGAGCAGTACTTC. The encoded protein is CASSGPPGGEVEQYF.

Here the CDR3 DNA reads TGTGCCAGCAGCGTAGAACCAGAGAACACTGAAGCTTTCTTT. Residues: CASSVEPENTEAFF. The chain couples TRBV9 to TRBJ1-1, with D uncertain. The CDR3 is 14 residues long. Per germline, CDR1 SGDLS and CDR2 YYNGEE. Deletions cut 0 bases from V and 1 base from J, with 7 bases between.

The rearrangement joins TRBV7-2 to TRBJ2-1; a possible D gene is TRBD1 (6 bases). The CDR3 totals 15 residues. The V and J ends lost 2 bases and 7 bases respectively, with 15 bases between them. Per the germline V gene, CDR1 is SGHTA and CDR2 is FQGNSA. Here the CDR3 DNA reads TGTGCCAGCAGCTTAAACTGGGGGCCTAGGAATGAGCAGTTCTTC. Translation: CASSLNWGPRNEQFF.

This chain connects TRBV14 to TRBJ2-2, with a tentative D call TRBD2 (6 bases). The germline V gene has CDR1 SGHDN and CDR2 FVKESK. Trimming removed 1 base at V and 1 base at J, with 7 bases between. This CDR3 region has 15 residues. The DNA of the CDR3 is TGTGCCAGCAGCCAAGTGGGGGGGAACACCGGGGAGCTGTTTTTT. The encoded protein is CASSQVGGNTGELFF.

J is TRBJ1-2 and V is TRBV2; D uncertain. The germline V gene has CDR1 SNHLY and CDR2 FYNNEI. The V gene lost 0 bases and the J gene lost 3 bases, with 11 bases spanning the gap. The CDR3 runs 15 residues. CDR3 DNA: TGTGCCAGCAGTGAAGCTACGGGAACAGACTATGGCTACACCTTC. Amino acid sequence: CASSEATGTDYGYTF.